The clone carrying this T cell receptor beta chain was counted a few times. In the authors' workflow: Cell counts per sample came from amplifying reference gene primers. Method: immunoSEQ multiplex PCR; TCRdb's copy keeps in-frame clones and lacks some. V and J calls and clone size are copied from that table; D and trimming were computed from the DNA. The sample has 90,000 to 110,000 clones; around 80% are singletons. Germline CDR1 SGDLS, CDR2 YYNGEE. V was clipped by 0 bases and J by 5 bases; unmatched bases: 9. The CDR3 spans 16 residues. The data were taken from a study of blood T cell repertoires in COVID-19. About the study: The study drew acute and convalescent COVID-19 samples from the United States, Italy and Spain. PBMCs, B-cell-depleted T cells, or T cells were the source of the cDNA or gDNA that made up the material.

Source material: peripheral blood. The chain couples TRBV9 to TRBJ2-5; 8 bases match TRBD2. This TCR came from a woman aged 80 or older with active or convalescent COVID-19. Here the CDR3 reads CASSVGKGLALETQYF. Written as DNA, the CDR3 is TGTGCCAGCAGCGTAGGTAAAGGACTAGCTTTGGAGACCCAGTACTTC.